Listed here are 32 T cell receptor beta chains from one sample, sequenced in a study of cytomegalovirus exposure and HLA in healthy donors. The PCR made use of 60 Vbeta and 13 Jbeta primers. Generated by immunoSEQ multiplex PCR, the TCRdb table keeps only in-frame clones and is missing some. The table has around 170,000 clones, 70% to 80% seen once. The sample taken for sequencing was PBMCs. All receptors derive from a man between 18 and 35 years old in good health and CMV-seronegative.

This clone showed up just a few times. The chain employs TRBV7-2 and TRBJ2-5, with 9 nucleotides matching TRBD2. From germline, CDR1 is SGHTA and CDR2 FQGNSA. V was pared by 2 bases and J by 5 bases, with 9 bases of the junction left unmatched. CDR3 length: 16 residues. CDR3 residues: CASSLMGRGGEETQYF. The CDR3 DNA sequence: TGTGCCAGCAGCTTAATGGGGCGGGGGGGCGAGGAGACCCAGTACTTC.

This clone was recorded only once. This chain connects TRBV5-1 to TRBJ2-7, with a weak D call TRBD2 (7 bases). The length of the CDR3 is 13 residues. CDR1 and CDR2 (germline): SGHRS, YFSETQ. Deletions cut 2 bases from V and 6 bases from J, with 12 bases between. This chain's CDR3 is CASSFDGGREQYF. CDR3 nucleotide sequence: TGCGCCAGCAGCTTTGACGGGGGGCGCGAGCAGTACTTC.

This rearrangement joins TRBV7-2 to TRBJ1-5; 11 bases map to TRBD1. CDR1 and CDR2 from the germline V gene are SGHTA and FQGNSA. V was pared by 1 base and J by 0 bases, with 2 bases of the junction left unmatched. The CDR3 is 17 amino acids. In DNA, the CDR3 is TGTGCCAGCAGCTTAGTAGGACAGGGGGCTAGCAATCAGCCCCAGCATTTT. It codes for CASSLVGQGASNQPQHF. Based on the CDR3 plus reference TRBV7-2 and TRBJ1-5, the full variable domain is GAGVSQSPSNKVTEKGKDVELRCDPISGHTALYWYRQSLGQGLEFLIYFQGNSAPDKSGLPSDRFSAERTGGSVSTLTIQRTQQEDSAVYLCASSLVGQGASNQPQHFGDGTRLSIL.

The rearrangement joins TRBV27 to TRBJ1-6, with unresolved D. CDR1 and CDR2 from the germline V gene are MNHEY and SMNVEV (reference sequence). The V gene lost 5 bases and the J gene lost 4 bases, with 12 bases spanning the gap. The CDR3 spans 15 residues. Here the CDR3 DNA reads TGTGCCAGCAGTGGGGAGGGCGGTTATAATTCACCCCTCCACTTT. Translated: CASSGEGGYNSPLHF.

This clone was observed once. The CDR3 region is CASSLRREASYNEQFF. The CDR3 DNA reads TGTGCCAGCAGCTTGAGGCGGGAGGCCTCTTACAATGAGCAGTTCTTC. J is TRBJ2-1 and V is TRBV7-3; 8 bases map to TRBD2. Germline CDR1 reads SGHTA; CDR2 reads FQGTGA. The junction had 8 bases not matched to a gene; V was cut back by 3 bases and J by 4 bases. CDR3 length: 16 residues.

DNA of the CDR3: TGTGCCTGGAGTGTACCTGGAGGAACCCTACGTGAGCAGTACTTC. Its translation is CAWSVPGGTLREQYF. This rearrangement joins TRBV30 to TRBJ2-7; a possible D gene is TRBD2 (5 bases). CDR1 GTSNPN and CDR2 SVGIG come from the germline V gene (reference sequence). The V end lost 0 bases, the J end lost 7 bases, and 19 bases lay between the germline ends. CDR3 length: 15 amino acids.

This clone was seen just once. V gene TRBV7-9 combines with J gene TRBJ2-3; 9 bases map to TRBD2. The CDR3 length is 15 residues. Germline loops: CDR1 SEHNR, CDR2 FQNEAQ (reference sequence). V gave up 5 bases and J gave up 0 bases; unmatched junction bases: 3. The CDR3: CASSRGGASTDTQYF. CDR3 nucleotides: TGTGCCAGCAGCCGCGGGGGGGCTAGCACAGATACGCAGTATTTT.

The chain couples TRBV5-1 to TRBJ2-2; 8 bases line up with TRBD1. With 0 bases clipped from V and 1 base from J, the junction kept 2 bases outside the gene matches. The CDR3 is 16 residues long. CDR1 and CDR2 from the germline V gene are SGHRS and YFSETQ. The CDR3 loop reads CASSLGDRRNTGELFF. The CDR3 DNA is TGCGCCAGCAGCTTGGGGGACAGGAGGAACACCGGGGAGCTGTTTTTT. The whole variable domain, remainder taken from reference TRBV5-1 and TRBJ2-2, is KAGVTQTPRYLIKTRGQQVTLSCSPISGHRSVSWYQQTPGQGLQFLFEYFSETQRNKGNFPGRFSGRQFSNSRSEMNVSTLELGDSALYLCASSLGDRRNTGELFFGEGSRLTVL.

The chain links TRBV9 to TRBJ1-4; D may be TRBD1 (5 bases). V was pared by 0 bases and J by 8 bases, with 14 bases between. The CDR3 covers 15 residues. Looked up from germline, CDR1 is SGDLS and CDR2 is YYNGEE. This chain's CDR3 is CASSVAPARAEKLFF. The CDR3 DNA is TGTGCCAGCAGCGTAGCTCCCGCCAGGGCCGAAAAACTGTTTTTT.

The V call is TRBV5-4, the J call TRBJ2-7; TRBD2 matches 7 bases. Germline V gives CDR1 SGHNT, CDR2 YYREEE (reference sequence). The CDR3 length is 14 residues. J was trimmed by 5 bases and V by 4 bases; bases with no gene match: 9. Written as DNA, the CDR3 is TGTGCCAGCAGCCAAGGACTAGATTCCCACGAGCAGTACTTC. This encodes CASSQGLDSHEQYF.

The J gene is TRBJ2-1, the V gene TRBV28, with unresolved D. The CDR3 covers 14 residues. V lost 2 bases, J lost 0 bases, and 5 bases lay in between. Germline CDR1 and CDR2: MDHEN and SYDVKM. As DNA, the CDR3 is TGTGCCAGCAGTTTAGAGATCTCCTACAATGAGCAGTTCTTC. This codes for CASSLEISYNEQFF.

This clone occurred a few times. The chain is built from TRBV10-1 and TRBJ1-1, with D possibly being TRBD1 (6 bases). The ends were cut back, 6 bases at V and 11 bases at J, with 19 bases in the middle. CDR1 and CDR2 from the germline V gene are WNHNN and SYGVQD (reference sequence). The CDR3 loop spans 13 amino acids. Here the CDR3 reads CASSAGEGVSAFF. The CDR3 DNA sequence: TGCGCCAGCAGCGCAGGGGAAGGCGTATCGGCTTTCTTT.

The chain uses TRBV15 and TRBJ2-5, with a tentative D call TRBD2 (5 bases). CDR1 is LNHNV and CDR2 is YYDKDF in the germline V gene (reference sequence). V shed 0 bases and J shed 4 bases, with 12 bases lying between them. This CDR3 contains 15 residues. The CDR3 nucleotides read TGTGCCACCAGCAGAGATTACCCTAGCCGAGAGACCCAGTACTTC. The encoded protein is CATSRDYPSRETQYF.

This clone showed up just a few times. CDR3 coding DNA: TGCGCCAGCAGCACTAATGAGGCATATGATGATGAGCAGTTCTTC. The encoded protein is CASSTNEAYDDEQFF. The chain employs TRBV5-1 and TRBJ2-1; D ambiguous. This CDR3 has 15 amino acids. V was trimmed by 4 bases and J by 8 bases, leaving 19 bases between them. CDR1 and CDR2 (germline): SGHRS, YFSETQ. Full variable domain (missing parts from reference TRBV5-1 and TRBJ2-1): KAGVTQTPRYLIKTRGQQVTLSCSPISGHRSVSWYQQTPGQGLQFLFEYFSETQRNKGNFPGRFSGRQFSNSRSEMNVSTLELGDSALYLCASSTNEAYDDEQFFGPGTRLTVL.

The chain recombines TRBV6-6 with TRBJ1-1; 8 bases match TRBD1. The CDR3 sequence is 14 residues long. Per germline, CDR1 MNHNY and CDR2 SVGAGI (reference sequence). Trimming took 7 bases from V and 6 from J; bases not matched to a gene: 10. The CDR3 loop is CASTPWTGWSEAFF. The CDR3 coding sequence is TGTGCCAGCACACCTTGGACAGGGTGGTCTGAAGCTTTCTTT.

V and J are TRBV6-5 and TRBJ2-1, with D possibly being TRBD2 (6 bases). The CDR3 extends over 15 amino acids. V lost 7 bases, J lost 0 bases, and 13 bases lay in between. CDR1 is MNHEY, CDR2 SVGAGI, per germline. The CDR3 DNA follows: TGTGCCAGCACTATTACGGGGGACTCCTACAATGAGCAGTTCTTC. Its translation: CASTITGDSYNEQFF.

The table lists this clone with a count of one. The V gene is TRBV14, the J gene TRBJ2-2; D is ambiguous. Germline V gene data show CDR1 as SGHDN and CDR2 as FVKESK. V was clipped by 0 bases and J by 3 bases, with 8 bases between them. CDR3 size: 15 residues. CDR3 sequence: CASSQDLPDTGELFF. The CDR3 region has the DNA TGTGCCAGCAGCCAAGATCTCCCGGACACCGGGGAGCTGTTTTTT.

The V call is TRBV9, the J call TRBJ1-6; maybe TRBD1 (5 bases). Germline V gives CDR1 SGDLS, CDR2 YYNGEE. V dropped 4 bases and J dropped 6 bases, with 14 bases sitting between them. The CDR3 runs to 15 residues. The CDR3 DNA reads as TGTGCCAGCAGCCCCCAGCAGGGCAGTAATTCACCCCTCCACTTT. It translates to CASSPQQGSNSPLHF.

V and J are TRBV28 and TRBJ1-2, with D uncertain. V gave up 4 bases and J gave up 0 bases, with 3 bases separating them. CDR1 is MDHEN and CDR2 is SYDVKM in the germline V gene. The CDR3 loop spans 12 amino acids. The CDR3 DNA reads TGTGCCAGCAGTTCCTCTAACTATGGCTACACCTTC. It translates to CASSSSNYGYTF.

The chain recombines TRBV20-1 with TRBJ1-2; D is uncertain. Germline lookup yields CDR1 DFQATT and CDR2 SNEGSKA (reference sequence). The CDR3 consists of 11 residues. With 3 bases removed from V and 8 bases from J, the gap between germline ends came to 10 bases. In DNA, the CDR3 is TGCAGTGCTAGGCTCGGGTTAGGCTACACCTTC. Protein: CSARLGLGYTF.

This rearrangement joins TRBV9 to TRBJ1-5; D remains ambiguous. The CDR3 loop spans 16 amino acids. From germline, CDR1 is SGDLS and CDR2 YYNGEE. The V end was cut by 3 bases, the J end by 2 bases, with 15 bases between. The CDR3: CASSARGWGRNQPQHF. In DNA, the CDR3 is TGTGCCAGCAGCGCGCGAGGGTGGGGTCGCAATCAGCCCCAGCATTTT.

The chain combines TRBV5-8 with TRBJ2-3; D is undetermined. Germline V gives CDR1 SGHTS, CDR2 YDEGEE. The CDR3 extends over 16 amino acids. The V gene lost 4 bases and the J gene lost 0 bases, with 15 bases spanning the gap. CDR3 DNA sequence: TGTGCCAGCAGCCCCTTGCAGGAACTTAGCACAGATACGCAGTATTTT. Amino acids: CASSPLQELSTDTQYF.

V and J are TRBV6-1 and TRBJ2-2, with 10 nucleotides matching TRBD2. Germline trimming cut 2 bases from V and 6 bases from J; bases unmatched to any gene: 9. CDR1 is MNHNS and CDR2 is SASEGT in the germline V gene. The CDR3 is 17 amino acids. Here the CDR3 reads CASSELAGDTIPGELFF. The DNA for the CDR3 is TGTGCCAGCAGTGAACTAGCGGGAGATACCATTCCCGGGGAGCTGTTTTTT.

In this sample, this clone turned up a few times. The rearrangement joins TRBV5-8 to TRBJ2-7; 9 nucleotides agree with TRBD1. The CDR3 totals 17 residues. The junction had 12 bases not matched to a gene; V was cut back by 2 bases and J by 3 bases. CDR1 and CDR2 from the germline V gene are SGHTS and YDEGEE. CDR3 in DNA: TGTGCCAGCAGCTTACCGCCTACCGGGACAGGGCGCTACGAGCAGTACTTC. Translated, it gives CASSLPPTGTGRYEQYF. Based on the CDR3 plus reference TRBV5-8 and TRBJ2-7, the full variable domain is EAGVTQSPTHLIKTRGQQATLRCSPISGHTSVYWYQQALGLGLQFLLWYDEGEERNRGNFPPRFSGRQFPNYSSELNVNALELEDSALYLCASSLPPTGTGRYEQYFGPGTRLTVT.

The chain is built from TRBV9 and TRBJ2-2, with TRBD2 identical over 9 bases. From germline, CDR1 is SGDLS and CDR2 YYNGEE. J lost 5 bases, V lost 0 bases, and 5 bases had no gene match. The CDR3 runs 16 residues. CDR3 amino acids: CASSVEGSGRTGELFF. The CDR3 nucleotides are TGTGCCAGCAGCGTAGAAGGTAGCGGGAGAACCGGGGAGCTGTTTTTT.

As to this clone: At one boundary the junction diverges from the germline segment, which might be a read error. The rearrangement joins TRBV7-9 to TRBJ1-1; tentative D call: TRBD1 (6 bases). The CDR3 runs to 16 residues. From germline, CDR1 is SEHNR and CDR2 FQNEAQ (reference sequence). This chain's CDR3 is CSSSLGFGGLGTEAFF. The CDR3 DNA sequence: TGTTCCAGCAGCTTAGGTTTCGGGGGGCTGGGCACTGAAGCTTTCTTT.

Only a few counts were recorded for this clone. The chain has TRBV6-5 and TRBJ2-2; D is perhaps TRBD1 (6 bases). The germline gives CDR1 MNHEY, CDR2 SVGAGI. Trimming took 2 bases from V and 4 from J, leaving 11 bases between them. The CDR3 is 15 residues long. The CDR3 region is CASSYEGTLTGELFF. CDR3 in DNA: TGTGCCAGCAGTTACGAGGGGACACTCACCGGGGAGCTGTTTTTT.

The chain joins TRBV7-2 to TRBJ1-5; 9 bases are shared with TRBD1. The CDR3 length is 16 residues. From germline, CDR1 is SGHTA and CDR2 FQGNSA. After removal of 5 bases from V and 7 bases from J, the junction contained 12 bases not matched to a gene. DNA of the CDR3: TGTGCCAGCAGCGTCGGGACAGGGAGAGTGGGGCAGCCCCAGCATTTT. The encoded protein is CASSVGTGRVGQPQHF.

The V gene is TRBV4-1, the J gene TRBJ1-1; D may be TRBD1 (6 bases). Germline CDR1 and CDR2: MGHRA and YSYEKL. The V end lost 8 bases, the J end lost 2 bases, and 12 bases lay between the germline ends. CDR3 length: 13 amino acids. CDR3 sequence: CASEGGPNTEAFF. The CDR3 nucleotides are TGCGCCAGCGAGGGGGGGCCCAACACTGAAGCTTTCTTT.

The rearrangement uses TRBV4-1 and TRBJ2-2; the D gene is possibly TRBD2 (5 bases). This CDR3 has 15 residues. The V end was cut by 1 base, the J end by 6 bases, with 12 bases between. Looked up from germline, CDR1 is MGHRA and CDR2 is YSYEKL. The CDR3 DNA sequence: TGCGCCAGCAGCCAAGGGGAGTTACTCGCCGGGGAGCTGTTTTTT. This translates into CASSQGELLAGELFF.

The table lists this clone with a few counts. The V call is TRBV5-1, the J call TRBJ1-4, with 11 bases lining up with TRBD1. V lost 3 bases, J lost 7 bases, and 2 bases stayed unmatched. CDR1 and CDR2 from the germline V gene are SGHRS and YFSETQ. The CDR3 totals 14 residues. Here the CDR3 reads CASSWTGGGEKLFF. The CDR3, as DNA: TGCGCCAGCAGCTGGACAGGGGGCGGTGAAAAACTGTTTTTT.

The chain recombines TRBV19 with TRBJ2-5; 9 positions match TRBD1. CDR1 LNHDA and CDR2 SQIVND come from the germline V gene (reference sequence). Germline trimming cut 5 bases from V and 4 bases from J; bases unmatched to any gene: 14. This CDR3 contains 17 residues. CDR3 bases: TGTGCCAGTAGTGCAATCCGGGACAGGGCAAGGGGAGAGACCCAGTACTTC. Translation gives CASSAIRDRARGETQYF.